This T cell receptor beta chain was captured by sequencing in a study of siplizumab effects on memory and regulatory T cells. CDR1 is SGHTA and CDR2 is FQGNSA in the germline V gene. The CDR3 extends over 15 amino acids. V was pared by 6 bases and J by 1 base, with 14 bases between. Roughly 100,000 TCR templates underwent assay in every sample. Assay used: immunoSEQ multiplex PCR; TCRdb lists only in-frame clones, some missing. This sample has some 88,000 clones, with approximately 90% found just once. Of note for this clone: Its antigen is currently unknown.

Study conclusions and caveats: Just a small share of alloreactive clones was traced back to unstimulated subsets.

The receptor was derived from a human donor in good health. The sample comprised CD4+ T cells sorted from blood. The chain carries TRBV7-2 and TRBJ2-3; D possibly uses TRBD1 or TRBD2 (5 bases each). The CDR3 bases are TGTGCCAGCAGTCCACGGGGCGGAGGCACAGATACGCAGTATTTT. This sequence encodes CASSPRGGGTDTQYF.